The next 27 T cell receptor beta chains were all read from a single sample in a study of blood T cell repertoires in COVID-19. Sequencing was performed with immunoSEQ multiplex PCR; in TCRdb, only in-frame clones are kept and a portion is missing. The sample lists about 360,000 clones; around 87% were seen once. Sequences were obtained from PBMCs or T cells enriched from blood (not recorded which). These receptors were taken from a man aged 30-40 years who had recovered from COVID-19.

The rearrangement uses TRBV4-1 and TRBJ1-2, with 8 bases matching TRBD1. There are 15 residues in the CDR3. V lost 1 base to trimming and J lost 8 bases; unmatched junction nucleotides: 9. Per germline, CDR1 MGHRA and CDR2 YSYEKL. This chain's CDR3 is CASSQVGQGREGYTF. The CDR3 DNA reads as TGCGCCAGCAGCCAAGTCGGACAGGGTCGTGAAGGCTACACCTTC.

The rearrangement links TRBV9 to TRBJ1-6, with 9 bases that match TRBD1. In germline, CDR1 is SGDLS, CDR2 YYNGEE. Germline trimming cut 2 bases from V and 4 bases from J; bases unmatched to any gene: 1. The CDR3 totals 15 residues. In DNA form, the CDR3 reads TGTGCCAGCAGCGTGGGGACAGGGTATAATTCACCCCTCCACTTT. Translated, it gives CASSVGTGYNSPLHF.

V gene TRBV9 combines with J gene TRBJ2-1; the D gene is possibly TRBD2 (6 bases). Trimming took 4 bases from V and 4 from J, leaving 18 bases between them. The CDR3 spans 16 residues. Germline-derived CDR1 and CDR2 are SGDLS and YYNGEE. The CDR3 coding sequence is TGTGCCAGCAGCACTCGACTAGACTACTTATACAATGAGCAGTTCTTC. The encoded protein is CASSTRLDYLYNEQFF.

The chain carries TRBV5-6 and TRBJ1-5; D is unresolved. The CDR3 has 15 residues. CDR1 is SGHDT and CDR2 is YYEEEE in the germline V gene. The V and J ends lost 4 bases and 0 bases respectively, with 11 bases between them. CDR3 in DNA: TGTGCCAGCAGCCCCGGGAGGTATAGCAATCAGCCCCAGCATTTT. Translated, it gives CASSPGRYSNQPQHF. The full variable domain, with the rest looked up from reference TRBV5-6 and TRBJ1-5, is DAGVTQSPTHLIKTRGQQVTLRCSPKSGHDTVSWYQQALGQGPQFIFQYYEEEERQRGNFPDRFSGHQFPNYSSELNVNALLLGDSALYLCASSPGRYSNQPQHFGDGTRLSIL.

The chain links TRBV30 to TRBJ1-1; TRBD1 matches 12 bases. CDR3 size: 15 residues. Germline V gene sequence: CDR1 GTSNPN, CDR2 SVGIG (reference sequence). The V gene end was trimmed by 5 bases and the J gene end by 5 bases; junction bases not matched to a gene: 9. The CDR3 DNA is TGTGCCTGGTCCCACGGGACAGGGGGCGCAACTGAAGCTTTCTTT. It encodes CAWSHGTGGATEAFF.

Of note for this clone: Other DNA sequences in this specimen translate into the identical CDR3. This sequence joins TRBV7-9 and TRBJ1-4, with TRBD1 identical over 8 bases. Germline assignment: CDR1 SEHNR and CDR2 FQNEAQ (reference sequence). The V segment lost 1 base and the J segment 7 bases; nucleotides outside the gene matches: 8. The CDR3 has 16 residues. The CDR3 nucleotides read TGTGCCAGCAGCTTAGGAGGGACAGGCGGCGGTGAAAAACTGTTTTTT. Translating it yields CASSLGGTGGGEKLFF.

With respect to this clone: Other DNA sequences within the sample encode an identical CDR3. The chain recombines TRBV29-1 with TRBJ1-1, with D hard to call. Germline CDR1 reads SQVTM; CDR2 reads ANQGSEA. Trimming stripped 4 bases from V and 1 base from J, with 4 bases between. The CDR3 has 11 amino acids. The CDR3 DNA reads TGCAGCGTTGGGCAGAACACTGAAGCTTTCTTT. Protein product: CSVGQNTEAFF.

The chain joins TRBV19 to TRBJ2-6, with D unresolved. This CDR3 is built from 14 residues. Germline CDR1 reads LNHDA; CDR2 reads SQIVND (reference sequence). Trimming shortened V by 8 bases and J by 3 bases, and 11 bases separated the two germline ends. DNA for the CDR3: TGTGCCAGTTCGTACAGCCTTGGGGCCAACGTCCTGACTTTC. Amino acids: CASSYSLGANVLTF. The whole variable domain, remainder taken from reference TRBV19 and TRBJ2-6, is DGGITQSPKYLFRKEGQNVTLSCEQNLNHDAMYWYRQDPGQGLRLIYYSQIVNDFQKGDIAEGYSVSREKKESFPLTVTSAQKNPTAFYLCASSYSLGANVLTFGAGSRLTVL.

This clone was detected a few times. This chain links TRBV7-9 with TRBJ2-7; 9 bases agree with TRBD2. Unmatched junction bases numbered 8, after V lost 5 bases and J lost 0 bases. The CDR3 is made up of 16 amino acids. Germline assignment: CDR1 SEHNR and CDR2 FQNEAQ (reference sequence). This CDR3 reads CASSRVSGGGSYEQYF. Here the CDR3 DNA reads TGTGCCAGCAGCCGCGTTAGCGGGGGCGGCTCCTACGAGCAGTACTTC.

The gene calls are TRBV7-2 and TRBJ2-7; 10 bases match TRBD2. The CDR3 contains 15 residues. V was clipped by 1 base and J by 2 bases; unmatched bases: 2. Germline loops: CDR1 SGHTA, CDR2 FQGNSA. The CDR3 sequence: CASSLVLAGAYEQYF. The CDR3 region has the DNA TGTGCCAGCAGCTTAGTGCTAGCGGGGGCCTACGAGCAGTACTTC.

CDR3 DNA sequence: TGTGCCACCAGCACACTACAGGGATCCCAGCCCCAGCATTTT. Translated, it gives CATSTLQGSQPQHF. The chain recombines TRBV15 with TRBJ1-5; TRBD1 is a possible D gene (6 bases). CDR1 is LNHNV, CDR2 YYDKDF, per germline (reference sequence). V gave up 4 bases and J gave up 7 bases, with 14 bases separating them. The CDR3 is 14 amino acids.

This CDR3 is CASSLGDTQYF. DNA of the CDR3: TGTGCCAGCAGTCTCGGAGATACGCAGTATTTT. The chain links TRBV25-1 to TRBJ2-3; D unresolved. The CDR3 spans 11 residues. Trimming left V 5 bases short and J 5 bases short, with 5 bases between. In germline, CDR1 is MGHDK, CDR2 SYGVNS.

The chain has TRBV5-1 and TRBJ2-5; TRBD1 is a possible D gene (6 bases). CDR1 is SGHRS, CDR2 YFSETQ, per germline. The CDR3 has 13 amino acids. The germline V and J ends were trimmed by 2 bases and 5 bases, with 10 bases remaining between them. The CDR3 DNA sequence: TGCGCCAGCAGCTTCTCCAGGGGCGAGACCCAGTACTTC. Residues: CASSFSRGETQYF.

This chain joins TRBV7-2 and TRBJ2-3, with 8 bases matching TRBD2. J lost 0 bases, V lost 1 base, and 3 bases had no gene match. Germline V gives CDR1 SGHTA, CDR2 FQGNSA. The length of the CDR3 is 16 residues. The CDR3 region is CASSLERGPSTDTQYF. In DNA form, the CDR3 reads TGTGCCAGCAGCTTAGAGCGGGGGCCTAGCACAGATACGCAGTATTTT.

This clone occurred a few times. The CDR3 DNA is TGTGCCAGCAGAACCACAGCGAACACTGAAGCTTTCTTT. It is translated as CASRTTANTEAFF. The chain has TRBV2 and TRBJ1-1, with D hard to call. Germline loops: CDR1 SNHLY, CDR2 FYNNEI. V lost 6 bases to trimming and J lost 1 base, with 9 bases between them. This CDR3 has 13 amino acids.

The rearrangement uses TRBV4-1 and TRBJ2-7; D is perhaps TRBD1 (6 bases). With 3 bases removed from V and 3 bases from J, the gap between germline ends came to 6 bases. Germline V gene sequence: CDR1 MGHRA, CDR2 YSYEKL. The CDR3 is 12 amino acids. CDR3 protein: CASSQTGYEQYF. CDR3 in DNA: TGCGCCAGCAGCCAGACAGGCTACGAGCAGTACTTC.

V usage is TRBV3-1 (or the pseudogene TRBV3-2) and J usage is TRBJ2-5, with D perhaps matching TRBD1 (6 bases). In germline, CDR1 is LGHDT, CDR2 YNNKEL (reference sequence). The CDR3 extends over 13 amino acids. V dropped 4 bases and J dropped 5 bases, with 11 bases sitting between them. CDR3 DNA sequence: TGTGCCAGCAGCCCTTCCAGGGGTGAGACCCAGTACTTC. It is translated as CASSPSRGETQYF.

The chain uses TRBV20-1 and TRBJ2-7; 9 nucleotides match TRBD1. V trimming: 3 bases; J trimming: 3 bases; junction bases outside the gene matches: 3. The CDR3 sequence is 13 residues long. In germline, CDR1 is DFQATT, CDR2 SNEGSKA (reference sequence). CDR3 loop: CSASTGGNYEQYF. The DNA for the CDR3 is TGCAGTGCTAGTACAGGGGGCAACTACGAGCAGTACTTC.

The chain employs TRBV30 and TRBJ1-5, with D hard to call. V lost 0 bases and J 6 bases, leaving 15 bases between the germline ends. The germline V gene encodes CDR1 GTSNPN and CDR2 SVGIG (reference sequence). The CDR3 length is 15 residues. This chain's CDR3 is CAWSVREETGQPQHF. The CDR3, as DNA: TGTGCCTGGAGTGTAAGAGAGGAGACCGGTCAGCCCCAGCATTTT.

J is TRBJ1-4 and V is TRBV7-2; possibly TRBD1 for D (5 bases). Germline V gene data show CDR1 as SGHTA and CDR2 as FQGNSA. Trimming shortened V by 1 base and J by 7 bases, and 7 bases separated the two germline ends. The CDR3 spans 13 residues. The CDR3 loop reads CASSLGRVEKLFF. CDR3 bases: TGTGCCAGCAGCTTAGGCAGGGTTGAAAAACTGTTTTTT.

The CDR3: CASSPGWGATNTEAFF. In DNA form, the CDR3 reads TGTGCCAGCAGCCCCGGGTGGGGCGCGACGAACACTGAAGCTTTCTTT. This chain links TRBV5-6 with TRBJ1-1; a possible D gene is TRBD1 (5 bases). The CDR3 loop spans 16 amino acids. Germline CDR1 and CDR2: SGHDT and YYEEEE. V was clipped by 4 bases and J by 1 base, with 17 bases between them.

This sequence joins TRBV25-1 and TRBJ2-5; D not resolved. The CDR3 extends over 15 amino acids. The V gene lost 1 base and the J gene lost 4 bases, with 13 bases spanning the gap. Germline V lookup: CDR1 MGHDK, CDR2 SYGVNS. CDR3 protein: CASSESPKIGETQYF. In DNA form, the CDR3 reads TGTGCCAGCAGTGAATCCCCGAAGATCGGAGAGACCCAGTACTTC.

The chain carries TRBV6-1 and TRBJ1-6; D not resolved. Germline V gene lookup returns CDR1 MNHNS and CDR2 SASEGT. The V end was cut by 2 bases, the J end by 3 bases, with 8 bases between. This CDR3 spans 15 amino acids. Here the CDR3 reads CASSEHDNYNSPLHF. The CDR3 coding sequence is TGTGCCAGCAGTGAACATGACAACTATAATTCACCCCTCCACTTT.

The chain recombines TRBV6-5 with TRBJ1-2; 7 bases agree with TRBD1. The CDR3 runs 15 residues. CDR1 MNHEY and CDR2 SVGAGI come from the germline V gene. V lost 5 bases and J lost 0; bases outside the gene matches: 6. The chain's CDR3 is CASSLRQGPNYGYTF. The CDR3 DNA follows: TGTGCCAGCAGTCTGAGACAGGGTCCTAACTATGGCTACACCTTC.

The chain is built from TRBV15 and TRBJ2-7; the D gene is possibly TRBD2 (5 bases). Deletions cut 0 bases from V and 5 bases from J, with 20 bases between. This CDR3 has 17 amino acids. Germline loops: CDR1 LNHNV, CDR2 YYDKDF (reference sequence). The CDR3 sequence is CATSREFQTRQEDEQYF. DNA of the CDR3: TGTGCCACCAGCAGAGAATTCCAGACCCGTCAGGAGGACGAGCAGTACTTC.

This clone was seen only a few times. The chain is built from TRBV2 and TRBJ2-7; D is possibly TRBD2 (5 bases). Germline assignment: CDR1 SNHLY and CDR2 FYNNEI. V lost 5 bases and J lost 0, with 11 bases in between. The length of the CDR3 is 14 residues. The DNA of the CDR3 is TGTGCCAGCAGTCTAACGGGGTACTCCTACGAGCAGTACTTC. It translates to CASSLTGYSYEQYF.

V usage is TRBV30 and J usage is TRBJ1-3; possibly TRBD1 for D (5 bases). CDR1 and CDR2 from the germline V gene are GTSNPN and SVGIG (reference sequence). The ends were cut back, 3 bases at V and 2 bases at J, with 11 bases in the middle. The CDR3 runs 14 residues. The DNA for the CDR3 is TGTGCCTGGAGCTACGGGGGAACTGGAAACACCATATATTTT. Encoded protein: CAWSYGGTGNTIYF.